Presented here are 2 T cell receptor beta chains from one specimen sequenced in a study of post-analysis software for immune sequencing data. General study findings and limits: Patients carried 4 or 5 TRBV segments more frequently than controls did, and TRBV5-6, TRBV5-1 and TRBV20-1 were among them.

TCR beta cDNA libraries included unique molecular identifiers. TCRdb independently ran MiXCR on the PCR reads; one entry per CDR3 protein. Of 750,000 to 950,000 distinct CDR3 sequences listed, about 53% were seen once; the top ten hold approximately 4.2%. Antigens of these TCRs are unknown. Sequenced material: blood. These receptors were collected from a girl between 10 and 17 years old with multiple sclerosis.

The chain couples TRBV2 to TRBJ1-5; D might be TRBD1 (5 bases). Germline V gene sequence: CDR1 SNHLY, CDR2 FYNNEI. The V end was cut by 7 bases, the J end by 1 base, with 11 bases between. The CDR3 runs to 14 residues. CDR3 sequence: CASNTGSSNQPQHF. The CDR3 nucleotides are TGTGCCAGCAATACAGGTTCCAGCAATCAGCCCCAGCATTTT. The full variable domain, its missing parts supplied by reference TRBV2 and TRBJ1-5, is EPEVTQTPSHQVTQMGQEVILRCVPISNHLYFYWYRQILGQKVEFLVSFYNNEISEKSEIFDDQFSVERPDGSNFTLKIRSTKLEDSAMYFCASNTGSSNQPQHFGDGTRLSIL.

This sequence joins TRBV20-1 and TRBJ1-2; D uncertain. This CDR3 spans 11 amino acids. V was trimmed by 7 bases and J by 4 bases, leaving 10 bases between them. The germline CDR1 and CDR2 sequences are DFQATT and SNEGSKA (reference sequence). The CDR3 loop reads CSGLGSYGYTF. Written as DNA, the CDR3 is TGCAGTGGGCTAGGTAGCTATGGCTACACCTTC.